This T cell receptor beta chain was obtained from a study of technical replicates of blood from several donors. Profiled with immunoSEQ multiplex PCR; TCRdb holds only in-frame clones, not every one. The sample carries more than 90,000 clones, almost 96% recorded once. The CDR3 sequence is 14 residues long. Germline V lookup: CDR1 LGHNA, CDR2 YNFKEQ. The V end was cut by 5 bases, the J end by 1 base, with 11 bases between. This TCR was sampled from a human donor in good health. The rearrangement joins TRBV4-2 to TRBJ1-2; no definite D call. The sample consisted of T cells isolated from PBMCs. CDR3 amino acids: CASSSGGFNYGYTF. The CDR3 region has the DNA TGTGCCAGCAGCTCCGGCGGATTTAACTATGGCTACACCTTC.